A single sample is the source of the 7 T cell receptor beta chains below, sequenced in a study of identical twins. TCRdb re-derived calls from the 5' RACE reads in MiXCR, one entry per CDR3 protein. The top ten clones hold roughly 0.97% of a sample with about 700,000 distinct CDR3 sequences, less than 10% of them seen once. This sample also belongs to another study, concerning yellow fever vaccine responses in identical twins.

The sample taken for sequencing was PBMCs. These receptors all come from a woman under 30 in good health.

The sample holds many counts of this clonotype. The chain has TRBV7-9 and TRBJ1-1; D call uncertain. This CDR3 contains 15 residues. Trimming removed 1 base at V and 0 bases at J, with 9 bases between. Per the germline V gene, CDR1 is SEHNR and CDR2 is FQNEAQ (reference sequence). CDR3 sequence: CASSLERSMNTEAFF. CDR3 DNA: TGTGCCAGCAGCTTAGAACGGTCCATGAACACTGAAGCTTTCTTT. Full variable domain (remainder filled in from reference TRBV7-9 and TRBJ1-1): DTGVSQNPRHKITKRGQNVTFRCDPISEHNRLYWYRQTLGQGPEFLTYFQNEAQLEKSRLLSDRFSAERPKGSFSTLEIQRTEQGDSAMYLCASSLERSMNTEAFFGQGTRLTVV.

The V and J genes are TRBV24-1 and TRBJ2-5, with TRBD1 matching 11 bases. The CDR3 has 16 residues. V shed 0 bases and J 4 bases; nucleotides not matched to a gene: 3. Germline CDR1 reads KGHDR; CDR2 reads SFDVKD. The CDR3 reads CATSDLGQGARETQYF. CDR3 nucleotide sequence: TGTGCCACCAGTGATTTGGGACAGGGGGCGAGAGAGACCCAGTACTTC.

This clonotype was detected many times. The rearrangement uses TRBV20-1 and TRBJ2-1; 10 bases are shared with TRBD2. The CDR3 spans 14 residues. Germline CDR1 DFQATT, CDR2 SNEGSKA (reference sequence). With 6 bases clipped from V and 4 bases from J, the junction kept 6 bases outside the gene matches. The CDR3 protein is CSAGPGLAYNEQFF. The DNA of the CDR3 is TGCAGTGCCGGACCGGGACTAGCGTACAATGAGCAGTTCTTC.

This clonotype was seen more than once but under ten times. The chain combines TRBV4-1 with TRBJ1-1, with D unclear. Trimming removed 2 bases at V and 6 bases at J, with 10 bases between. This CDR3 has 13 residues. The germline CDR1 and CDR2 sequences are MGHRA and YSYEKL. The CDR3 reads CASSQFGSSEAFF. The CDR3 coding sequence is TGCGCCAGCAGCCAATTCGGTAGTTCTGAAGCTTTCTTT.

A few counts support this clonotype. The chain employs TRBV2 and TRBJ2-7, with 9 bases matching TRBD1. The CDR3 contains 13 residues. CDR1 is SNHLY, CDR2 FYNNEI, per germline. V lost 9 bases to trimming and J lost 5 bases; unmatched junction nucleotides: 8. For the CDR3, the DNA is TGTGCCAGAAGGGGGACAGGGAGAAACGAGCAGTACTTC. The encoded protein is CARRGTGRNEQYF.

This clonotype has a handful of counts. The rearrangement joins TRBV27 to TRBJ2-7; D perhaps matches TRBD1 (5 bases). Per the germline V gene, CDR1 is MNHEY and CDR2 is SMNVEV (reference sequence). V was trimmed by 3 bases and J by 6 bases, leaving 12 bases between them. The CDR3 length is 13 residues. The DNA of the CDR3 is TGTGCCAGCAGTTTGGGCAGGGTGGGCGAGCAGTACTTC. This codes for CASSLGRVGEQYF.

This clonotype was detected only a few times. The chain carries TRBV30 and TRBJ2-7, with 10 bases matching TRBD1. This CDR3 comprises 15 residues. Trimming at V came to 2 bases and at J to 5 bases, leaving 9 bases not matched to a gene. CDR1 is GTSNPN and CDR2 is SVGIG in the germline V gene (reference sequence). The CDR3 nucleotides read TGTGCCTGGAGTCCCGGACAGGGGGTATGGGACGAGCAGTACTTC. As protein: CAWSPGQGVWDEQYF.